These 21 T cell receptor beta chains came from one sample sequenced in a study of CD8+ T cells in alopecia areata. Stated treatment: oral pan-JAK inhibitor, 5-10 mg twice daily. Reverse transcribed after extraction, RNA yielded cDNA as the sequencing template. The table came from immunoSEQ multiplex PCR; TCRdb's copy has only in-frame clones and leaves some out. The sample shows about 200,000 clones, 60% to 70% of them seen only once. The sequencing used CD4+ T cells sorted from blood, collected at week 4, from a patient treated with tofacitinib. All receptors derive from a human donor with alopecia areata.

This clone appeared a few times. V is TRBV30 and J is TRBJ1-2, with D perhaps matching TRBD1 (6 bases). Germline values: CDR1 GTSNPN, CDR2 SVGIG (reference sequence). The CDR3 is 13 residues long. V was shortened by 8 bases and J by 4 bases, with 17 bases between the two germline ends. DNA of the CDR3: TGTGCCCTTCGGGGGCAGTATGGCTATGGCTACACCTTC. Its translation: CALRGQYGYGYTF.

The rearrangement uses TRBV30 and TRBJ2-2; D is unclear. The CDR3 has 13 amino acids. Germline V gene lookup returns CDR1 GTSNPN and CDR2 SVGIG (reference sequence). V gave up 4 bases and J gave up 3 bases, with 9 bases separating them. CDR3 bases: TGTGCCTGGACAGGCTATTACACCGGGGAGCTGTTTTTT. This codes for CAWTGYYTGELFF.

The CDR3 loop reads CSVEDSRVKRDTQYF. The CDR3 DNA sequence: TGCAGCGTTGAAGATTCCAGGGTCAAGAGAGATACGCAGTATTTT. The rearrangement uses TRBV29-1 and TRBJ2-3, with D possibly being TRBD1 (5 bases). This CDR3 is built from 15 residues. The V and J ends lost 0 bases and 5 bases respectively, with 15 bases between them. Germline CDR1 SQVTM, CDR2 ANQGSEA.

The chain is built from TRBV30 and TRBJ2-3; 7 positions agree with TRBD1. The CDR3 extends over 14 amino acids. Looked up from germline, CDR1 is GTSNPN and CDR2 is SVGIG (reference sequence). V dropped 1 base and J dropped 11; count of bases not matched to a gene: 12. The CDR3 spells CAWSGGTELEGQYF. The CDR3 region has the DNA TGTGCCTGGAGTGGAGGGACAGAGCTTGAGGGGCAGTATTTT. The full variable domain, with the rest looked up from reference TRBV30 and TRBJ2-3, is SQTIHQWPATLVQPVGSPLSLECTVEGTSNPNLYWYRQAAGRGLQLLFYSVGIGQISSEVPQNLSASRPQDRQFILSSKKLLLSDSGFYLCAWSGGTELEGQYFGPGTRLTVL.

This rearrangement joins TRBV7-2 to TRBJ2-1, with D possibly called TRBD1 or TRBD2 (6 bases each). Trimming pared 1 base from V and 2 bases from J, leaving 12 bases between. The CDR3 has 16 amino acids. CDR1 and CDR2 (germline): SGHTA, FQGNSA. CDR3 amino acids: CASSLEGGLAYNEQFF. The CDR3 nucleotides read TGTGCCAGCAGCTTAGAAGGGGGGCTGGCCTACAATGAGCAGTTCTTC.

J is TRBJ2-4 and V is TRBV5-1; D remains unclear. The germline gives CDR1 SGHRS, CDR2 YFSETQ. The CDR3 runs 14 residues. Between the trimmed V and J ends, which lost 0 bases and 5 bases, there was a span of 9 bases. The CDR3 sequence is CASSLGRRENIQYF. The CDR3 DNA sequence: TGCGCCAGCAGCTTGGGCCGACGGGAAAACATTCAGTACTTC.

This chain connects TRBV25-1 to TRBJ2-5; 9 bases agree with TRBD1. The CDR3 is 15 residues long. Germline CDR1 reads MGHDK; CDR2 reads SYGVNS. V dropped 5 bases and J dropped 4; count of bases not matched to a gene: 8. This CDR3 is CASSTGGGWRETQYF. As DNA, the CDR3 is TGTGCCAGCAGTACAGGGGGCGGTTGGAGAGAGACCCAGTACTTC.

This chain joins TRBV7-6 and TRBJ1-3; no clear D. The CDR3 totals 14 residues. Germline CDR1 and CDR2: SGHVS and FNYEAQ. Trimming shortened V by 4 bases and J by 0 bases, and 7 bases separated the two germline ends. The CDR3 sequence is CASSSPASGNTIYF. As DNA, the CDR3 is TGTGCCAGCAGCTCACCCGCCTCTGGAAACACCATATATTTT.

V gene TRBV6-5 combines with J gene TRBJ2-5, with 7 bases identical to TRBD1. Trimming cost V 4 bases and J 2 bases; bases outside gene matches: 1. In germline, CDR1 is MNHEY, CDR2 SVGAGI. The CDR3 consists of 13 residues. The CDR3 sequence is CASSWGQQETQYF. CDR3 DNA sequence: TGTGCCAGCAGTTGGGGACAGCAAGAGACCCAGTACTTC.

The J gene is TRBJ2-7, the V gene TRBV1; the table assigns TRBD1, which was not confirmed against the DNA. TRBV1 counts as a pseudogene. The CDR3 length is 19 residues. The CDR3 loop reads CTSSQDGSPGDRGTYEQYF. CDR3 in DNA: TGCACCAGCAGCCAAGACGGTTCTCCCGGGGACAGGGGAACCTACGAGCAGTACTTC.

The genes are TRBV9 and TRBJ1-6; D is unclear. This CDR3 contains 15 residues. Trimming pared 0 bases from V and 12 bases from J, leaving 16 bases between. Germline CDR1 is SGDLS and CDR2 is YYNGEE. CDR3 DNA: TGTGCCAGCAGCGTAGATGGGATGGGAGATGGACCCCTCCACTTT. Translation: CASSVDGMGDGPLHF.

The chain uses TRBV15 and TRBJ2-5; a possible D gene is TRBD2 (6 bases). Germline loops: CDR1 LNHNV, CDR2 YYDKDF (reference sequence). The V gene lost 5 bases and the J gene lost 2 bases, with 12 bases spanning the gap. CDR3 length: 14 amino acids. The CDR3, as DNA: TGTGCCACCAGCCGAAGCCGGGGGCAAGAGACCCAGTACTTC. This translates into CATSRSRGQETQYF.

The CDR3 sequence: CASSVVRDVGTGELFF. The CDR3 nucleotides read TGCGCCAGCAGCGTTGTTAGGGACGTCGGCACCGGGGAGCTGTTTTTT. The chain is built from TRBV5-1 and TRBJ2-2, with D tentatively TRBD1 or TRBD2 (5 bases each). The CDR3 totals 16 residues. CDR1 is SGHRS and CDR2 is YFSETQ in the germline V gene. With 4 bases removed from V and 4 bases from J, the gap between germline ends came to 17 bases.

This clone was picked up a small number of times. The chain combines TRBV29-1 with TRBJ2-7, with D hard to call. Germline V gene lookup returns CDR1 SQVTM and CDR2 ANQGSEA. The CDR3 consists of 12 residues. V lost 5 bases to trimming and J lost 2 bases, with 10 bases between them. The CDR3 region is CSVMIGTYEQYF. The CDR3 region has the DNA TGCAGCGTTATGATAGGGACCTACGAGCAGTACTTC.

The chain employs TRBV5-6 and TRBJ2-5; tentatively, D is TRBD2 (5 bases). Trimming left V 1 base short and J 5 bases short, with 21 bases between. CDR3 length equals 17 residues. Looked up from germline, CDR1 is SGHDT and CDR2 is YYEEEE. The CDR3, as DNA: TGTGCCAGCAGCTTGTCTACGGCAGAGGGTCTACGGGAGACCCAGTACTTC. Amino acid sequence: CASSLSTAEGLRETQYF.

The chain joins TRBV7-2 to TRBJ1-2, with TRBD1 as a possible D gene (5 bases). This CDR3 comprises 15 residues. V lost 5 bases and J lost 8, with 21 bases in between. The germline gives CDR1 SGHTA, CDR2 FQGNSA. The CDR3 DNA is TGTGCCAGCAGCCAACGGACATCAGGACCGGGAGGCTACACCTTC. Protein sequence: CASSQRTSGPGGYTF.

The chain carries TRBV5-6 and TRBJ2-2; TRBD2 matches at 8 bases. CDR3 length: 17 amino acids. Per germline, CDR1 SGHDT and CDR2 YYEEEE. The ends lost 2 bases at V and 0 bases at J; junction bases unmatched: 6. This CDR3 reads CASSFFSGTTNTGELFF. The CDR3 DNA sequence: TGTGCCAGCAGCTTTTTTAGCGGGACTACGAACACCGGGGAGCTGTTTTTT.

The chain is built from TRBV15 and TRBJ2-3; tentative D call: TRBD2 (5 bases). Germline loops: CDR1 LNHNV, CDR2 YYDKDF (reference sequence). V was clipped by 4 bases and J by 2 bases, with 7 bases between them. The CDR3 contains 13 residues. CDR3 sequence (DNA): TGTGCCACCAGCACCGGGGACACAGATACGCAGTATTTT. As protein: CATSTGDTDTQYF.

This clone was detected only a few times. The chain carries TRBV25-1 and TRBJ1-2, with TRBD1 as a possible D gene (6 bases). Germline assignment: CDR1 MGHDK and CDR2 SYGVNS. The CDR3 length is 15 residues. V was trimmed by 2 bases and J by 3 bases, leaving 13 bases between them. The CDR3 reads CASSEIHRDDYGYTF. The CDR3 DNA is TGTGCCAGCAGTGAAATACACAGGGATGACTATGGCTACACCTTC.

This clone was detected only a few times. The chain uses TRBV7-9 and TRBJ1-1; the D is unclear. Germline loops: CDR1 SEHNR, CDR2 FQNEAQ (reference sequence). Trimming pared 5 bases from V and 6 bases from J, leaving 13 bases between. The CDR3 is 13 amino acids. CDR3 amino acids: CASSARLVAEAFF. CDR3 in DNA: TGTGCCAGCAGCGCCCGGCTTGTCGCTGAAGCTTTCTTT.

This clone was observed a few times. This chain links TRBV7-2 with TRBJ2-4; D is unclear. V gave up 5 bases and J gave up 9 bases, with 11 bases separating them. The CDR3 spans 12 residues. Germline assignment: CDR1 SGHTA and CDR2 FQGNSA. Written as DNA, the CDR3 is TGTGCCAGCAGCGGAAGTCGAGGCATTCAGTACTTC. It specifies CASSGSRGIQYF.